What follows are 21 T cell receptor beta chains derived from one specimen sequenced in a study of blood T cell repertoires in COVID-19. TCRdb's copy holds only in-frame clones and misses some; the assay was immunoSEQ multiplex PCR. The data show just over 50,000 clones, with around 83% seen just once and approximately 4.1% held by the top ten. The sample consisted of peripheral blood. The receptors originated from a man older than 75 with active COVID-19.

This chain joins TRBV7-2 and TRBJ2-3, with 11 bases identical to TRBD2. V lost 5 bases, J lost 2 bases, and 6 bases stayed unmatched. The CDR3 totals 16 residues. CDR1 is SGHTA, CDR2 FQGNSA, per germline. The CDR3 protein is CASSKPSGRLTDTQYF. The CDR3 DNA reads as TGTGCCAGCAGCAAACCTAGCGGGAGGCTCACAGATACGCAGTATTTT. The complete variable domain, with remaining parts taken from reference TRBV7-2 and TRBJ2-3, reads GAGVSQSPSNKVTEKGKDVELRCDPISGHTALYWYRQSLGQGLEFLIYFQGNSAPDKSGLPSDRFSAERTGGSVSTLTIQRTQQEDSAVYLCASSKPSGRLTDTQYFGPGTRLTVL.

V and J are TRBV23-1 and TRBJ2-2; D not certain. TRBV23-1 is annotated as an ORF whose role is uncertain. V lost 4 bases and J 1 base, leaving 19 bases between the germline ends. The CDR3 runs to 18 residues. The CDR3 is CASSPKRSCEQNTGELFF. The CDR3 DNA sequence: TGCGCCAGCAGTCCTAAGAGGTCCTGTGAGCAGAACACCGGGGAGCTGTTTTTT.

This chain connects TRBV28 to TRBJ2-7; the D gene is possibly TRBD1 (6 bases). In germline, CDR1 is MDHEN, CDR2 SYDVKM. The ends were cut back, 5 bases at V and 2 bases at J, with 16 bases in the middle. The CDR3 totals 15 residues. The CDR3 sequence: CASSRRQGKPYEQYF. CDR3 bases: TGTGCCAGCAGTCGACGGCAGGGGAAACCCTACGAGCAGTACTTC.

This clone was found a few times. The chain carries TRBV11-2 and TRBJ2-3; 7 nucleotides match TRBD1. The CDR3 has 11 amino acids. CDR1 is SGHAT and CDR2 is FQNNGV in the germline V gene. V was clipped by 4 bases and J by 14 bases; unmatched bases: 6. The CDR3 sequence: CASSSDRVRYF. The CDR3 DNA sequence: TGTGCCAGCAGCTCAGACAGGGTACGGTATTTT.

The chain combines TRBV28 with TRBJ1-6; 10 nucleotides match TRBD1. Germline assignment: CDR1 MDHEN and CDR2 SYDVKM. V dropped 8 bases and J dropped 9; count of bases not matched to a gene: 13. CDR3 size: 16 residues. The CDR3 coding sequence is TGTGCCAGCCGACGGGACAGGGGACTAACGTTTTCACCCCTCCACTTT. It encodes CASRRDRGLTFSPLHF.

This sequence joins TRBV24-1 and TRBJ2-5, with 9 bases identical to TRBD1. The CDR3 contains 15 residues. Germline assignment: CDR1 KGHDR and CDR2 SFDVKD. V was clipped by 4 bases and J by 2 bases; unmatched bases: 4. For the CDR3, the DNA is TGTGCCACCAGTGACCTTGACAGGGGGCAAGAGACCCAGTACTTC. Protein: CATSDLDRGQETQYF.

This clone was detected only once. The chain has TRBV6-2 or TRBV6-3 and TRBJ2-1, with TRBD2 identical over 9 bases. Unmatched junction bases numbered 6, after V lost 2 bases and J lost 7 bases. The germline V gene has CDR1 MNHEY and CDR2 SVGEGT. The CDR3 runs to 15 residues. CDR3 DNA sequence: TGTGCCAGCAGTTACGCGGGAGGGCCGAGGAATGAGCAGTTCTTC. Translating gives CASSYAGGPRNEQFF.

The chain couples TRBV5-8 to TRBJ2-1; tentative D call: TRBD2 (6 bases). V was clipped by 1 base and J by 12 bases, with 17 bases between them. CDR3 size: 14 residues. From germline, CDR1 is SGHTS and CDR2 YDEGEE. CDR3 nucleotides: TGTGCCAGCAGCTTGAACTTCGGGGGAGAGGGGCAGTTCTTC. Encoded protein: CASSLNFGGEGQFF.

This chain connects TRBV3-1 (or the pseudogene TRBV3-2) to TRBJ2-7, with D possibly matching TRBD2 (6 bases). Germline V gene lookup returns CDR1 LGHDT and CDR2 YNNKEL (reference sequence). Trimming pared 5 bases from V and 6 bases from J, leaving 17 bases between. This CDR3 is built from 14 residues. For the CDR3, the DNA is TGTGCCAGCAGCGCGAGCGGGCCCCGCCGCGAGCAGTACTTC. Protein: CASSASGPRREQYF.

This clone was seen a handful of times. The chain combines TRBV7-3 with TRBJ2-5; D may be TRBD1 (5 bases). Trimming stripped 3 bases from V and 5 bases from J, with 13 bases between. The CDR3 has 14 residues. In germline, CDR1 is SGHTA, CDR2 FQGTGA. CDR3: CASSFGDRKETQYF. The CDR3 nucleotides read TGTGCCAGCAGCTTTGGAGACAGAAAGGAGACCCAGTACTTC.

J is TRBJ2-6 and V is TRBV7-8; D uncertain. CDR1 is SGHVS and CDR2 is FQNEAQ in the germline V gene. CDR3 length: 15 amino acids. Trimming stripped 4 bases from V and 4 bases from J, with 11 bases between. CDR3 sequence (DNA): TGTGCCAGCAGCTCAGTACCCTCAGGGGCCAACGTCCTGACTTTC. Translation: CASSSVPSGANVLTF.

V gene TRBV28 combines with J gene TRBJ1-1; D is perhaps TRBD1 (5 bases). V lost 5 bases to trimming and J lost 5 bases, with 12 bases between them. The CDR3 is 13 amino acids. Germline lookup yields CDR1 MDHEN and CDR2 SYDVKM. CDR3 in DNA: TGTGCCAGCAGTATAGGGGCTGGGACTGAAGCTTTCTTT. This encodes CASSIGAGTEAFF.

The rearrangement uses TRBV7-2 and TRBJ1-5; D gene unclear. This CDR3 comprises 15 residues. Germline lookup yields CDR1 SGHTA and CDR2 FQGNSA. V dropped 2 bases and J dropped 0 bases, with 8 bases sitting between them. This chain's CDR3 is CASSLYSDSNQPQHF. CDR3 bases: TGTGCCAGCAGCTTATACAGTGATAGCAATCAGCCCCAGCATTTT.

This clone was detected only once. This chain joins TRBV27 and TRBJ1-1; no firm D call. There are 13 residues in the CDR3. Germline V gives CDR1 MNHEY, CDR2 SMNVEV (reference sequence). Trimming stripped 6 bases from V and 0 bases from J, with 8 bases between. The CDR3 loop reads CASRGGLNTEAFF. The CDR3 nucleotides are TGTGCCAGCAGGGGCGGGCTGAACACTGAAGCTTTCTTT.

This sequence joins TRBV30 and TRBJ1-2, with D possibly being TRBD1 (6 bases). Germline V gene sequence: CDR1 GTSNPN, CDR2 SVGIG (reference sequence). Trimming removed 2 bases at V and 4 bases at J, with 17 bases between. The CDR3 runs 15 residues. The CDR3, as DNA: TGTGCCTGGAGTCGGCCGGGACACTTACCCTATGGCTACACCTTC. This encodes CAWSRPGHLPYGYTF.

Only a few counts were recorded for this clone. This chain's CDR3 is CASSASGITGELFF. DNA of the CDR3: TGTGCCAGCAGCGCTAGCGGGATCACCGGGGAGCTGTTTTTT. The V and J genes are TRBV7-9 and TRBJ2-2, with 9 bases that match TRBD2. CDR1 is SEHNR, CDR2 FQNEAQ, per germline (reference sequence). The CDR3 is 14 residues long. V trimming: 5 bases; J trimming: 4 bases; junction bases outside the gene matches: 2.

The gene calls are TRBV5-6 and TRBJ2-7; TRBD2 might be the D (6 bases). The CDR3 extends over 13 amino acids. Germline V lookup: CDR1 SGHDT, CDR2 YYEEEE. Deletions cut 2 bases from V and 5 bases from J, with 11 bases between. CDR3 DNA sequence: TGTGCCAGCAGCTTCGGAGGGACCCACGAGCAGTACTTC. It encodes CASSFGGTHEQYF.

The chain combines TRBV7-2 with TRBJ2-3, with 12 bases lining up with TRBD1. With V trimmed by 1 base and J by 6 bases, 5 bases remained unmatched. This CDR3 has 16 amino acids. Germline-derived CDR1 and CDR2 are SGHTA and FQGNSA. The CDR3 sequence is CASSLEGTGGADTQYF. CDR3 DNA sequence: TGTGCCAGCAGCTTAGAGGGGACAGGGGGCGCCGATACGCAGTATTTT.

The rearrangement joins TRBV15 to TRBJ1-2, with 11 positions matching TRBD1. CDR3 length equals 18 residues. V was pared by 1 base and J by 4 bases, with 11 bases of the junction left unmatched. Germline loops: CDR1 LNHNV, CDR2 YYDKDF (reference sequence). In DNA form, the CDR3 reads TGTGCCACCAGCAGAGGTACAGAGGACAGGGGGCTGAGCTATGGCTACACCTTC. Translation gives CATSRGTEDRGLSYGYTF.

The V gene is TRBV12-5, the J gene TRBJ2-1, with D unclear. The CDR3 has 14 residues. Deletions cut 1 base from V and 2 bases from J, with 6 bases between. The V gene's germline CDR1 is LGHNT and CDR2 FRNRAP. The CDR3 DNA follows: TGTGCTAGTGGTTTGGACCAGGCCTACAATGAGCAGTTCTTC. It codes for CASGLDQAYNEQFF.

The V and J genes are TRBV30 and TRBJ2-3; 7 bases fit TRBD2. V lost 1 base, J lost 0 bases, and 4 bases stayed unmatched. Per the germline V gene, CDR1 is GTSNPN and CDR2 is SVGIG (reference sequence). The CDR3 sequence is 15 residues long. CDR3 bases: TGTGCCTGGAGTGGCTCTAGCGGTAGCACAGATACGCAGTATTTT. Translated, it gives CAWSGSSGSTDTQYF.